This record covers a single T cell receptor (beta chain). Germline V CDR1 and CDR2: SGHDT, YYEEEE. V was cut by 2 bases and J by 7 bases, with 16 bases left in between. The CDR3 spans 14 residues. Original methodology: How many nucleated cells were present was estimated from reference gene primer amplification. Libraries were prepared by immunoSEQ multiplex PCR; TCRdb keeps only in-frame clonotypes and omits some of them. V and J calls and clone size are copied from that table; D and trimming were computed from the DNA. The sample records about 180,000 clones, approximately 83% being singletons. The record originates from a study of blood T cell repertoires in COVID-19.

This clonotype was obtained from a woman aged 40 to 50 with COVID-19, enrolled during active disease. This chain joins TRBV5-6 and TRBJ2-7, with D tentatively TRBD1 (8 bases). What was sequenced was peripheral blood. DNA for the CDR3: TGTGCCAGCAGCTTAAATGGACAGGGAGGGGAGCAGTACTTC. Residues: CASSLNGQGGEQYF.